This TCR beta chain derives from a study of cytomegalovirus exposure and HLA in healthy donors. In the study overall: Clustering assigned about 80% of the roughly 430 genotyped donors to the Caucasian-associated ancestry cluster. Study outcomes and limitations: Earlier analysis looked at TCR beta V segments, and most were productive about 87% or about 30% of the time. Judged likely to be a sequencing artifact was a cluster of highly shared sequence variants.

A total of 8 residues make up the CDR3, ends included. The primer mix had 60 Vbeta and 13 Jbeta primers. The data were produced by immunoSEQ multiplex PCR, yet TCRdb's version contains in-frame clones alone and is incomplete. This table holds over 100,000 clones, roughly 80% found once. Turning to this clone: Its matching antigen is unknown. A read error is likely, as this CDR3 ends without the conserved phenylalanine or tryptophan. The limits of the CDR3 on the DNA are not certain, so only TCRdb's listed CDR3 is given.

The source material was PBMCs. This chain connects TRBV21-1 to TRBJ2-7; whether TRBD2, the table's D call, matches the DNA was not checked. TRBV21-1 is tagged as a pseudogene. The sequence derives from a man between 35 and 55 years old in good health and CMV-seronegative. The CDR3 protein is CASSKQLI.